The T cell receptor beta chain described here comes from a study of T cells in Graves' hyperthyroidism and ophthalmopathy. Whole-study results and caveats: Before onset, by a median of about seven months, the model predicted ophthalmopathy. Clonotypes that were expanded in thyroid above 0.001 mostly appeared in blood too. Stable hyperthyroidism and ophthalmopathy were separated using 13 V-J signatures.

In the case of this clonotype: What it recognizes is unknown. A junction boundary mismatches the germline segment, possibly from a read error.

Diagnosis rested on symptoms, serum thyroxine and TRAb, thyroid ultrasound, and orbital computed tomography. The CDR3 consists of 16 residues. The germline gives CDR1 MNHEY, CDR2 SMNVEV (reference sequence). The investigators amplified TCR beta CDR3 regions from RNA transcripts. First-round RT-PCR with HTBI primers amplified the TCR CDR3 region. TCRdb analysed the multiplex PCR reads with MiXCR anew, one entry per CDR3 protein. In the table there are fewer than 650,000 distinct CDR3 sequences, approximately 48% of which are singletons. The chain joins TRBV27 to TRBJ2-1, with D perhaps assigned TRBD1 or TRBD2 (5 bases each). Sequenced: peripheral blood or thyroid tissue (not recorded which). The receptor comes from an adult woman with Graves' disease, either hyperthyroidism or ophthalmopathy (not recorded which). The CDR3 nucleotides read TGTGCCAGCAGTTTAGGGAGCAGGGTCTCCCACAATGAGCAGTTCTTC. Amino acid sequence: CASSLGSRVSHNEQFF.